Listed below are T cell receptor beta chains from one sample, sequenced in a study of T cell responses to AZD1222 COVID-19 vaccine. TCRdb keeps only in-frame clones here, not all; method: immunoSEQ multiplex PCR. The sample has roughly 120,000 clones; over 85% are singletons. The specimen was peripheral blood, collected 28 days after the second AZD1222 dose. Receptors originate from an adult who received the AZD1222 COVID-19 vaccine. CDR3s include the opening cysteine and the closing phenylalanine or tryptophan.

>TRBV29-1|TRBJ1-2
CSVARDRGDYGYTF
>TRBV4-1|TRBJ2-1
CASSQDTSASGSRSYNEQFF
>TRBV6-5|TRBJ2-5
CASSRLPGAQYF
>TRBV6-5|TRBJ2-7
CASSSGQDYEQYF
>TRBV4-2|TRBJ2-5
CASSQVGGDLEETQYF
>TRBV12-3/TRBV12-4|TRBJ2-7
CASSLRQGYEQYF
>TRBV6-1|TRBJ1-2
CASSELQGTGGYGYTF
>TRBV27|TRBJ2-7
CASSLREASYEQYF
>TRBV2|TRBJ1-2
CASRKTGGLDYGYTF
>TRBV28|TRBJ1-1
CASSSRIIGTGTRNTEAFF
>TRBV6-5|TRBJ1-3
CASRVGVWENTIYF
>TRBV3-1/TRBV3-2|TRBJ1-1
CASSPQGEGGTEAFF